This entry is about one TCR beta chain. Per the authors' pipeline: Reference gene primer amplification gave nucleated cell count estimates. Clones were sequenced by immunoSEQ multiplex PCR, and TCRdb holds only the in-frame ones, with some missing. The V and J calls and the clone size are those of that table, but D and trimming were determined from the DNA. The sample gives 150,000 to 200,000 clones, under 95% of which show up once; roughly a sixth is in the top ten. This CDR3 has 14 amino acids. The ends were cut back, 8 bases at V and 2 bases at J, with 15 bases in the middle. Germline V lookup: CDR1 ENHRY, CDR2 SYGVKD. This sample is drawn from a study of blood T cell repertoires in COVID-19. Study background: COVID-19 samples collected from the United States, Italy and Spain covered acute and convalescent phases.

J is TRBJ1-1 and V is TRBV10-3, with a tentative D call TRBD1 (6 bases). The TCR was taken from a man aged 55 to 70 with active or convalescent COVID-19. The specimen was peripheral blood. CDR3 amino acids: CAISEQGYNTEAFF. DNA for the CDR3: TGTGCCATCTCCGAACAGGGTTATAACACTGAAGCTTTCTTT.